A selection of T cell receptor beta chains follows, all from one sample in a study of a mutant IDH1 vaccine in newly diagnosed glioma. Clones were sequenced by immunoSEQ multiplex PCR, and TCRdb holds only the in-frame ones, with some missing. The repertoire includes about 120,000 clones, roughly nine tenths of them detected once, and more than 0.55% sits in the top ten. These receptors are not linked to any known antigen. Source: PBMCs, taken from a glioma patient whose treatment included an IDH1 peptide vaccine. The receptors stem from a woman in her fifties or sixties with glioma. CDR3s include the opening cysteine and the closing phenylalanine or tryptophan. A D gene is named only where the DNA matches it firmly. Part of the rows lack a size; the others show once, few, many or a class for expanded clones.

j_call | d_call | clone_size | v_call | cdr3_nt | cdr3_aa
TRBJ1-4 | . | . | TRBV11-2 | TGTGCCAGCAGCTTGACCCCGGACGGTGAAAAACTGTTTTTT | CASSLTPDGEKLFF
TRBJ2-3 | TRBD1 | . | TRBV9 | TGTGCCAGCACAGACAGGGCCCCCACAGATACGCAGTATTTT | CASTDRAPTDTQYF
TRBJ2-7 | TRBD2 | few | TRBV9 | TGTGCCAGCAGCCCGACTAGCGGACTAACCTACGAGCAGTACTTC | CASSPTSGLTYEQYF
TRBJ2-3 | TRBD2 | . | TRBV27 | TGTGCCAGCAGTCCGAGTCAACTAGCGGGAGAAACAGATACGCAGTATTTT | CASSPSQLAGETDTQYF
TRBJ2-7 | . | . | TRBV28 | TGTGCCAGCAGTCTCTCTGACAGTCCCTACGAGCAGTACTTC | CASSLSDSPYEQYF
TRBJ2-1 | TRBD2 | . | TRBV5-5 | TGTGCCAGCAGCGAAGGGACTAACTACAATGAGCAGTTCTTC | CASSEGTNYNEQFF
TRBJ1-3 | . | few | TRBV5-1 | TGCGCCAGCAGGGCAGGGAATACTGGAAACACCATATATTTT | CASRAGNTGNTIYF
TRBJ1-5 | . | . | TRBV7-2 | TGTGCCAGCAGCCCCTCCGGGCAGCCCCAGCATTTT | CASSPSGQPQHF
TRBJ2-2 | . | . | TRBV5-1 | TGCGCCAGCAGCTTGGCCCCAGCGGGCACCGGGGAGCTGTTTTTT | CASSLAPAGTGELFF
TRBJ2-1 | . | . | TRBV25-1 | TGTGCCAGCAGTGCGGGCAACAATGAGCAGTTCTTC | CASSAGNNEQFF
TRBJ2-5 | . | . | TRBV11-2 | TGTGCCAGCAGCTTAGTTGCGGGAGAGACCCAGTACTTC | CASSLVAGETQYF
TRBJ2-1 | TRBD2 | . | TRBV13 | TGTGCCAGCAGCCTATCCCGACTAGCGGGGTACAATGAGCAGTTCTTC | CASSLSRLAGYNEQFF
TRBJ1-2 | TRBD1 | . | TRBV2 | TGTGCCAGCTTGGACAGGGGAGATGGCTACACCTTC | CASLDRGDGYTF
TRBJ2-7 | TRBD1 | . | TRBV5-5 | TGTGCCAGCAGCTTGGAGGGACAGGGCTACTACGAGCAGTACTTC | CASSLEGQGYYEQYF